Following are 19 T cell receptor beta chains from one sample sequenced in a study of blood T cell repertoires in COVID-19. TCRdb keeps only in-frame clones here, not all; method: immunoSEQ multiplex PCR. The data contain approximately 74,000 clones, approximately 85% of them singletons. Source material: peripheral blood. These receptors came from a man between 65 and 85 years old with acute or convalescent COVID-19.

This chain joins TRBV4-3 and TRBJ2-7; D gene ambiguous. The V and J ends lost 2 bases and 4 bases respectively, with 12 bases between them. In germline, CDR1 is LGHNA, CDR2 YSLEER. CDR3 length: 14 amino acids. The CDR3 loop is CASSQMTFYYEQYF. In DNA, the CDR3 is TGCGCCAGCAGCCAAATGACATTCTATTACGAGCAGTACTTC.

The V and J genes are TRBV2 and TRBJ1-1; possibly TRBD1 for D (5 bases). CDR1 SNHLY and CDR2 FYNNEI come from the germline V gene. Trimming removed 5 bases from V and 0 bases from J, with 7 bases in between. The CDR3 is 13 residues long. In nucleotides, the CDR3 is TGTGCCAGCAGTTTGACAGTGAACACTGAAGCTTTCTTT. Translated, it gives CASSLTVNTEAFF.

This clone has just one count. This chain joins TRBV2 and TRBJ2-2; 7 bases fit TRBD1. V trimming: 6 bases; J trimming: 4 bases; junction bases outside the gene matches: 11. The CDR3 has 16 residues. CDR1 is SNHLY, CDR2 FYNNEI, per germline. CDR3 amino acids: CASSANRGGSTGELFF. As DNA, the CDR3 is TGTGCCAGCAGCGCGAACAGGGGTGGGAGCACCGGGGAGCTGTTTTTT. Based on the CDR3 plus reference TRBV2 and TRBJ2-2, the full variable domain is EPEVTQTPSHQVTQMGQEVILRCVPISNHLYFYWYRQILGQKVEFLVSFYNNEISEKSEIFDDQFSVERPDGSNFTLKIRSTKLEDSAMYFCASSANRGGSTGELFFGEGSRLTVL.

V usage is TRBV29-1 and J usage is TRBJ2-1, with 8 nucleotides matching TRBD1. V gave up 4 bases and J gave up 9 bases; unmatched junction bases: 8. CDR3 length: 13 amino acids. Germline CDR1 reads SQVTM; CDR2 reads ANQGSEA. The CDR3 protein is CSVVGQGAGEQFF. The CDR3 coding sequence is TGCAGCGTTGTAGGGCAGGGGGCAGGTGAGCAGTTCTTC.

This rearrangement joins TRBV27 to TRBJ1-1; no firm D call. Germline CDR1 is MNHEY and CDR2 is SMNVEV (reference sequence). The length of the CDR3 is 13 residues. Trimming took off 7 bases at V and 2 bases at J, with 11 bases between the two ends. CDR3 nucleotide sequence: TGTGCCAGCAAGCCCCGAGCCAACACTGAAGCTTTCTTT. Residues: CASKPRANTEAFF.

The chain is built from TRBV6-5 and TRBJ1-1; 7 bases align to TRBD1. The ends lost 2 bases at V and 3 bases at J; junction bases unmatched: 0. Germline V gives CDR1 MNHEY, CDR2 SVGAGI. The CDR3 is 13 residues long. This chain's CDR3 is CASSYQGDTEAFF. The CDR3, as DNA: TGTGCCAGCAGTTACCAGGGGGACACTGAAGCTTTCTTT.

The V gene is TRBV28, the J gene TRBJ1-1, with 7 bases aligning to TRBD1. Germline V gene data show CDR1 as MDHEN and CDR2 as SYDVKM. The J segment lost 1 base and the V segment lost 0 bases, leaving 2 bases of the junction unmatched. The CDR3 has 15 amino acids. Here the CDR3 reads CASSLWAGGNTEAFF. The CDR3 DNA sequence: TGTGCCAGCAGTTTATGGGCAGGGGGGAACACTGAAGCTTTCTTT.

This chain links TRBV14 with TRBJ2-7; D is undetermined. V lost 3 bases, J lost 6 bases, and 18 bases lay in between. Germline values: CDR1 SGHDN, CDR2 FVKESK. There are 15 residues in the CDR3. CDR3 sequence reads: CASSQYSRYSVEQYF. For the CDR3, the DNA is TGTGCCAGCAGCCAGTACAGCCGATATTCTGTCGAGCAGTACTTC.

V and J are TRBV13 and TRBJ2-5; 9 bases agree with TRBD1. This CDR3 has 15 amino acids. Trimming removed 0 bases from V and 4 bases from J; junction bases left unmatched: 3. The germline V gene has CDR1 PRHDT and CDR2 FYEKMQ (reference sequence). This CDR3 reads CASSLGLGQGETQYF. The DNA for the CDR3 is TGTGCCAGCAGCTTAGGCTTGGGACAGGGAGAGACCCAGTACTTC.

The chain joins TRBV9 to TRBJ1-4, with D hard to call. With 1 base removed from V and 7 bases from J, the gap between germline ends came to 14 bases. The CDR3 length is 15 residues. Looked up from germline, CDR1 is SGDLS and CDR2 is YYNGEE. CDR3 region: CASSVSGGLGEKLFF. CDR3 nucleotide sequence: TGTGCCAGCAGCGTATCGGGAGGTTTGGGTGAAAAACTGTTTTTT.

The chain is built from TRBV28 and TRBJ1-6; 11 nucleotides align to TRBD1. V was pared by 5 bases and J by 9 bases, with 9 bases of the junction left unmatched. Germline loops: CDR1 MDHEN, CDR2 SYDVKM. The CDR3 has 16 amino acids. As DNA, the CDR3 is TGTGCCAGCAGTCCCTCCGGGACAGGGGGAACTTCACCCCTCCACTTT. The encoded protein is CASSPSGTGGTSPLHF.

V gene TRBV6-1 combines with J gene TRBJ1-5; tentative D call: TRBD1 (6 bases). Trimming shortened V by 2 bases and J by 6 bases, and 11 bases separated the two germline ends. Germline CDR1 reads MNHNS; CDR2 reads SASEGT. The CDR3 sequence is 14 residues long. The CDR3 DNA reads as TGTGCCAGCAGTGAATCGGGGGGCGGTCAGCCCCAGCATTTT. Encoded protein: CASSESGGGQPQHF.

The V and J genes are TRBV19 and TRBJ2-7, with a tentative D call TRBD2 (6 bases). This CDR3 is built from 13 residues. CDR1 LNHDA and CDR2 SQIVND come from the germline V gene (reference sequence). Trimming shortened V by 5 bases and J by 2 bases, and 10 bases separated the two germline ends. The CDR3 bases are TGTGCCAGTAGTCCGGGAGTTCCCTACGAGCAGTACTTC. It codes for CASSPGVPYEQYF.

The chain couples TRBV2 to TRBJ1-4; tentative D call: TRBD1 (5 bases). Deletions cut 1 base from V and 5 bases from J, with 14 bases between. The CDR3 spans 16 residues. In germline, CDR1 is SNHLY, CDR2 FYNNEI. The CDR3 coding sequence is TGTGCCAGCAGTGAAGGCGGGCGGGGCGGCAATGAAAAACTGTTTTTT. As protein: CASSEGGRGGNEKLFF.

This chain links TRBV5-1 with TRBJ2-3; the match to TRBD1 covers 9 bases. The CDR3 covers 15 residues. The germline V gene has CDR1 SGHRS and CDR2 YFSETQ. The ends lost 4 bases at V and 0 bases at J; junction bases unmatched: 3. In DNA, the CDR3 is TGCGCCAGCAGCCCGGGGACAGGGAGCACAGATACGCAGTATTTT. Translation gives CASSPGTGSTDTQYF.

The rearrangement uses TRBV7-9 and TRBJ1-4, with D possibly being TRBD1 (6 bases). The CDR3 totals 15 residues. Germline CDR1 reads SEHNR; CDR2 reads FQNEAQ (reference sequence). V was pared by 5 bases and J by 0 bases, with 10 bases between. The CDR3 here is CASSPNRATNEKLFF. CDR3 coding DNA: TGTGCCAGCAGCCCAAACAGGGCAACTAATGAAAAACTGTTTTTT.

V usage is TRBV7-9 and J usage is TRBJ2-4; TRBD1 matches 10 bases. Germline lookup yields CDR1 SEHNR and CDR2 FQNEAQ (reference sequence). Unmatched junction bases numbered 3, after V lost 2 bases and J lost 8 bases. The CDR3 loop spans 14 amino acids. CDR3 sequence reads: CASSLLGTGDIQYF. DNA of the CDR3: TGTGCCAGCAGCTTACTCGGGACAGGGGACATTCAGTACTTC.

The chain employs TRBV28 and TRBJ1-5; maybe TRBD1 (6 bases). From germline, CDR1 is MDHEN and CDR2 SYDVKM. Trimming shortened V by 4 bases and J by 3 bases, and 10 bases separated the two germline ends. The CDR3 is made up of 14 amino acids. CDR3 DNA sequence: TGTGCCAGCAGTTGGTCAGGGGCCAATCAGCCCCAGCATTTT. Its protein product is CASSWSGANQPQHF.

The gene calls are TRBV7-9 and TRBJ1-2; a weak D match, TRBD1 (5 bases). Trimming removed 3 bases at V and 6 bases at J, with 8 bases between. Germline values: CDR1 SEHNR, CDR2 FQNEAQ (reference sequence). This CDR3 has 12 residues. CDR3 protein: CASSLGQNGYTF. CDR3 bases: TGTGCCAGCAGCTTGGGGCAGAATGGCTACACCTTC. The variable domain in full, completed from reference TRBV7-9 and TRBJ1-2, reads DTGVSQNPRHKITKRGQNVTFRCDPISEHNRLYWYRQTLGQGPEFLTYFQNEAQLEKSRLLSDRFSAERPKGSFSTLEIQRTEQGDSAMYLCASSLGQNGYTFGSGTRLTVV.